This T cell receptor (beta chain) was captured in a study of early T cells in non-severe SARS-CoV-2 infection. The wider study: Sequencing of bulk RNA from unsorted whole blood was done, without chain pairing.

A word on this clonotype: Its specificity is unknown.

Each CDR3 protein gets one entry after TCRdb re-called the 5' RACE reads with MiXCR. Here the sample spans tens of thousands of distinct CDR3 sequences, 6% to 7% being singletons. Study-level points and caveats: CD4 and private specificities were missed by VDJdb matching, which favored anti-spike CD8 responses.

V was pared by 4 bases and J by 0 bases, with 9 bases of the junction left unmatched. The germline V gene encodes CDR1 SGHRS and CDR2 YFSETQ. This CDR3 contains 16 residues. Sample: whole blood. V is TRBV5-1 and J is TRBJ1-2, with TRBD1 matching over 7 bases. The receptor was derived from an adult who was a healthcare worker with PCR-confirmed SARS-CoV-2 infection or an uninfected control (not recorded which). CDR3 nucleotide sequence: TGCGCCAGCAGCCGCGGAGGGGACAGTTCTAACTATGGCTACACCTTC. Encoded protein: CASSRGGDSSNYGYTF.